This TCR beta chain derives from a study of PD-1 blockade in mismatch repair-deficient tumors. The V and J ends lost 5 bases and 6 bases, in that order; junction bases with no gene match: 4. There are 13 residues in the CDR3. CDR1 SGHTA and CDR2 FQGNSA come from the germline V gene. Profiled with immunoSEQ multiplex PCR; TCRdb holds only in-frame clones, not every one. The sample lists under 150,000 clones; 88% were seen once. This TCR came from an adult with mismatch repair-deficient cancer. The chain couples TRBV7-2 to TRBJ1-2; TRBD1 agrees at 9 bases. Material: peripheral blood, obtained approximately 72 weeks after starting pembrolizumab. CDR3 residues: CASSPGQGDGYTF. The CDR3 coding sequence is TGTGCCAGCAGCCCGGGACAGGGAGATGGCTACACCTTC. The whole variable domain, filled in from reference TRBV7-2 and TRBJ1-2, reads GAGVSQSPSNKVTEKGKDVELRCDPISGHTALYWYRQSLGQGLEFLIYFQGNSAPDKSGLPSDRFSAERTGGSVSTLTIQRTQQEDSAVYLCASSPGQGDGYTFGSGTRLTVV.